This TCR beta chain was sequenced for a study of blood T cell repertoires in COVID-19 (dated by TCRdb to the early 2020s). Context from the whole study: Samples from collaborators originated in the United States, Italy and Spain and spanned both the acute and convalescent phases of COVID-19. The prospective study material was composed of cDNA or gDNA derived from T cells, B-cell-depleted T cells, or PBMCs. Subjects who had been exposed to COVID-19, were actively infected with it, or had recovered from it provided the deeply sampled blood TCRbeta repertoires that made up the dataset. The repertoires were released in a freely available public database meant as a resource for research on the immune response to SARS-CoV-2. The samples were drawn from two sources: the first 160 participants of the ongoing ImmuneRACE study, and 1,200 or so subjects contributed by 6 global collaborators. Sample metadata almost always included a de-identified subject ID, COVID-19 status, age in years and sex. Where available, HLA class I and class II types were taken from metadata supplied by the sample provider and were not determined by assay-based typing. On the study overall, not on this receptor specifically: The amount of clinical and demographic metadata varied by source and participant and was provided uncurated.

Worth noting for this clone: Its target antigen remains unknown. Base qualities were left out, and no much larger clone turns up one base away.

Collaborating institutions collected whole blood in K2EDTA tubes following their own protocols. For TCRbeta analysis, collaborators shipped samples in one of three forms: frozen whole blood, isolated PBMCs, or DNA extracted from either of those sample types. TCRbeta CDR3 regions were amplified from genomic DNA using the immunoSEQ Assay, a bias-controlled multiplex PCR. In the original analysis: Within the assay, amplification of reference gene primers was used to estimate how many nucleated cells each sample contained. To quantify the absolute abundance of each unique TCRbeta CDR3 rearrangement, sequence reads were collapsed and filtered. For each sample, productive Simpson clonality was calculated by taking the square root of Simpson's diversity index across productive rearrangements. This immuneACCESS table, as held by TCRdb, lists in-frame sequences with V and J called but not all clones. Of the missing ones, under half trace to an unresolved V gene in checked studies; the others have no known cause. The V and J calls and clone size were taken over from that table, and D and trimming were inferred from the DNA. The sample has over 250,000 clones on record, 85% to 90% of them singletons. In total, the top ten clones hold about an eighth of the sample.

The sequence was obtained from a human donor in a cohort sampled during active COVID-19. The sample taken for sequencing was peripheral blood.

CDR3 protein: CASSATAGVVAGTEAFF. Read as DNA, the sequence is TGTGCCAGCAGTGCCACGGCAGGGGTAGTTGCGGGTACTGAAGCTTTCTTT. The chain employs TRBV6-1 and TRBJ1-1; TRBD1 is possibly the D segment (6 matching bases). CDR3 length: 17 amino acids, cysteine to phenylalanine. Here the CDR3 DNA is all that survives: 51 bases in frame from base 1. The V end loses 4 bases and the J end loses 5 bases, and a stretch of 23 bases separates them. The germline V gene specifies MNHNS as CDR1 and SASEGT as CDR2.